This TCR beta chain is drawn from a study of regulatory T cells in long-lasting Graves disease. Time point of the sample: newly diagnosed GD, antithyroid drugs for less than 3 months. After RNA was extracted from PBMCs, the TCR library was made from it. CDR3-region Arm-PCR and iRepertoire HTBI primers produced the TCR beta libraries. TCRdb independently ran MiXCR on the multiplex PCR reads; one entry per CDR3 protein. The data contain 350,000 to 400,000 distinct CDR3 sequences, 15% to 19% of them singletons. This CDR3 comprises 13 residues. With 3 bases removed from V and 2 bases from J, the gap between germline ends came to 7 bases. Germline V gene data show CDR1 as WSHSY and CDR2 as SAAADI.

This clonotype was sampled from a female donor with Graves disease. The material was peripheral blood mononuclear cells (PBMCs), obtained at new diagnosis, from a patient treated with antithyroid drugs. The gene calls are TRBV10-2 and TRBJ1-2; D remains ambiguous. CDR3 nucleotides: TGCGCCAGCAGTGAATTCGAAAACTATGGCTACACCTTC. Encoded protein: CASSEFENYGYTF.